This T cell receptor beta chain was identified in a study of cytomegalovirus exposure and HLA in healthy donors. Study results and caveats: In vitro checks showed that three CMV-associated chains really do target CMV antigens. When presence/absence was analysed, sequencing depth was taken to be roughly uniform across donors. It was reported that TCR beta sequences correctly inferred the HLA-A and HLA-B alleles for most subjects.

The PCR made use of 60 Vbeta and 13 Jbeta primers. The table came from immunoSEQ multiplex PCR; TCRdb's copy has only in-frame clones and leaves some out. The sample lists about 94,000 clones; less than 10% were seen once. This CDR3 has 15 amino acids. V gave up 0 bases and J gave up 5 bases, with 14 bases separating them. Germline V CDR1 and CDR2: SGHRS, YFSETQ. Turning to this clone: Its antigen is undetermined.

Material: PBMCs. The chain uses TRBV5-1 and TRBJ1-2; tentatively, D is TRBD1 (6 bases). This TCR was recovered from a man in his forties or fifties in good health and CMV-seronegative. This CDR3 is CASSLDGTGKYGYTF. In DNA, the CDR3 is TGCGCCAGCAGCTTGGACGGTACAGGGAAATATGGCTACACCTTC.